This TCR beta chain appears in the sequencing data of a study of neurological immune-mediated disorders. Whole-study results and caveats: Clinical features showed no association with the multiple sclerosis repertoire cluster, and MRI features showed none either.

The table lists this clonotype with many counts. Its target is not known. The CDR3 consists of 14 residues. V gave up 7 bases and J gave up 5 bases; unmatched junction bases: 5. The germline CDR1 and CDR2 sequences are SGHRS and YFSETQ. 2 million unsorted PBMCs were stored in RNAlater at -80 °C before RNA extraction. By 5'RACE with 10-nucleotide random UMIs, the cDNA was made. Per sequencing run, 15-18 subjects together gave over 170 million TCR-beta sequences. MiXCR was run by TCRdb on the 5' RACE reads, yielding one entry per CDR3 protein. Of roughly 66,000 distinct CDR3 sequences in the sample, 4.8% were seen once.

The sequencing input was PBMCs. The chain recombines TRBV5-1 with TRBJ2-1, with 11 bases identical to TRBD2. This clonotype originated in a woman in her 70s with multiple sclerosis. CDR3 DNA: TGCGCCAGCGTACTAGCGGGAGTAGACAATGAGCAGTTCTTC. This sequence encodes CASVLAGVDNEQFF.